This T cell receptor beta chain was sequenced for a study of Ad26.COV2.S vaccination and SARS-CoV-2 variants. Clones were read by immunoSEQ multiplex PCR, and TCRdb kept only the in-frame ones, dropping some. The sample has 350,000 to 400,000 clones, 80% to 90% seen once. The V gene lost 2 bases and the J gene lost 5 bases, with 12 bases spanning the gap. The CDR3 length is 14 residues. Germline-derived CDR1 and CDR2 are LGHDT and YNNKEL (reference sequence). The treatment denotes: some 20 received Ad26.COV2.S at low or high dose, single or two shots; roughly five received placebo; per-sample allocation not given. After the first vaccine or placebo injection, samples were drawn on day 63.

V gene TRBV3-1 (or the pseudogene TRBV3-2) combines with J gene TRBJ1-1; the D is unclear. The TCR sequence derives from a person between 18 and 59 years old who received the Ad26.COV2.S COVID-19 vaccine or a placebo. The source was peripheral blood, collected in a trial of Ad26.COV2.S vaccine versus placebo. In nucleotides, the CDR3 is TGTGCCAGCAGCCAATTGAAGGATTTTACTGAAGCTTTCTTT. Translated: CASSQLKDFTEAFF.